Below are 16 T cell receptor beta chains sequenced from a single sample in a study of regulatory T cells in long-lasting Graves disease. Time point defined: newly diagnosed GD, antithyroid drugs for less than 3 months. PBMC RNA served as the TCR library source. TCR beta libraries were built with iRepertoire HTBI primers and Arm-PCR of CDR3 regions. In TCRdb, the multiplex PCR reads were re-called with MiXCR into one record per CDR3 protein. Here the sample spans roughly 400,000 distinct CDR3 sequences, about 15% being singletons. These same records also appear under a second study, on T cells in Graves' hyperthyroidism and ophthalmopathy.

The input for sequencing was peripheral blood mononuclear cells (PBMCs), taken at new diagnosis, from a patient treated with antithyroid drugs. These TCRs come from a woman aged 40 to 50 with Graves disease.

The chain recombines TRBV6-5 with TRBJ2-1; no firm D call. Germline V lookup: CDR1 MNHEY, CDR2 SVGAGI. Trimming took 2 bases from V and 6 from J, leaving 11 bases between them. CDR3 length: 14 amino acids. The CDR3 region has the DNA TGTGCCAGCAGTTACGGGCAGGCGGCCAATGAGCAGTTCTTC. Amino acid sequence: CASSYGQAANEQFF.

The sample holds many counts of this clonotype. In DNA, the CDR3 is TGTGCCAGCAGTTTCGAAGGGACAGGCCACAATCAGCCCCAGCATTTT. This encodes CASSFEGTGHNQPQHF. The genes are TRBV28 and TRBJ1-5, with 8 bases aligning to TRBD1. The CDR3 extends over 16 amino acids. Germline V gives CDR1 MDHEN, CDR2 SYDVKM. J gave up 3 bases and V 3 bases, and 7 bases lay outside the gene matches.

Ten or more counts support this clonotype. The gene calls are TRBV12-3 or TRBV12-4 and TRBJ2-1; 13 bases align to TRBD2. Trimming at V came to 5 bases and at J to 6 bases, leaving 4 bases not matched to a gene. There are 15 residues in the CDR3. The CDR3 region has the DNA TGTGCCAGCAGTGCACTAGCGGGAGGGGTCAATGAGCAGTTCTTC. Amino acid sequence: CASSALAGGVNEQFF.

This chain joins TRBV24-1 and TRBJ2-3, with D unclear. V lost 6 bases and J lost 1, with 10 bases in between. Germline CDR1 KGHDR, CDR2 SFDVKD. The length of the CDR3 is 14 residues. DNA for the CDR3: TGTGCCACCAGTCCCACCGTGGGCACAGATACGCAGTATTTT. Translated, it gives CATSPTVGTDTQYF.

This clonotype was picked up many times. CDR3 amino acids: CASSISGANVLTF. The CDR3 coding sequence is TGTGCCAGCAGTATCTCTGGGGCCAACGTCCTGACTTTC. The chain has TRBV27 and TRBJ2-6; no firm D call. CDR3 size: 13 residues. Per the germline V gene, CDR1 is MNHEY and CDR2 is SMNVEV (reference sequence). The germline V and J ends were trimmed by 5 bases and 0 bases, with 2 bases remaining between them.

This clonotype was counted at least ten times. Here the CDR3 reads CATSRDGSGGDTQYF. CDR3 coding DNA: TGTGCCACCAGCAGAGATGGTAGCGGTGGAGATACGCAGTATTTT. This chain connects TRBV15 to TRBJ2-3; possibly TRBD2 for D (6 bases). CDR1 and CDR2 (germline): LNHNV, YYDKDF (reference sequence). Trimming removed 0 bases from V and 5 bases from J, with 12 bases in between. The CDR3 covers 15 residues.

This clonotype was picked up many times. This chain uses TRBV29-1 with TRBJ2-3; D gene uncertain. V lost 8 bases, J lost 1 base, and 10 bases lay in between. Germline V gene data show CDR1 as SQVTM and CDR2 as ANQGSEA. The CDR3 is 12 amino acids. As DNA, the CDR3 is TGCAGCACCGACCTTCGCACAGATACGCAGTATTTT. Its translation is CSTDLRTDTQYF.

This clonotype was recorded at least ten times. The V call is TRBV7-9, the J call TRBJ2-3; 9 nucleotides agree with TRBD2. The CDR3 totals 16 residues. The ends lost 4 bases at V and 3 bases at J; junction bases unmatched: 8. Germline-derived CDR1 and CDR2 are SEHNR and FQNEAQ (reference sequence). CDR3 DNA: TGTGCCAGCAGCTATAGCGGGAGAGGGTATACAGATACGCAGTATTTT. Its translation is CASSYSGRGYTDTQYF.

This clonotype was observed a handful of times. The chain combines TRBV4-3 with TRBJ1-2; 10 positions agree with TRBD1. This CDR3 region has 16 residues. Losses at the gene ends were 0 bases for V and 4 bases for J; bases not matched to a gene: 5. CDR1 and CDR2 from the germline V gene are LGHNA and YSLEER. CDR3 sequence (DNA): TGCGCCAGCAGCCAAGAAGACAGGGGGCGCGGCTATGGCTACACCTTC. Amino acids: CASSQEDRGRGYGYTF.

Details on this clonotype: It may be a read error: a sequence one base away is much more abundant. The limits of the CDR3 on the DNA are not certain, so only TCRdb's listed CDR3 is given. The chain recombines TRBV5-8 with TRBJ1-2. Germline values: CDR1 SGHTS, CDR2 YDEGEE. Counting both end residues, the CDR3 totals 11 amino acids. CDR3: CVSSFASGSTF.

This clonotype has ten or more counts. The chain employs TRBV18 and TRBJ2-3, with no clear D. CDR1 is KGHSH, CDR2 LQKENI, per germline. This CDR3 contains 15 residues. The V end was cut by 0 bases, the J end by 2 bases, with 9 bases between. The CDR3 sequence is CASSPPGGITDTQYF. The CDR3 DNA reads TGTGCCAGCTCACCACCGGGCGGAATCACAGATACGCAGTATTTT.

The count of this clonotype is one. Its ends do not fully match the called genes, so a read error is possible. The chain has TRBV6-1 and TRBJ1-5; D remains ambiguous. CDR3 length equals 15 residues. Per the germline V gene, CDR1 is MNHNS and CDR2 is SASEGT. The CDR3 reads CSSSTTGPTNQPQHF. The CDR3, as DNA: TGTTCCAGCAGTACTACCGGCCCCACCAATCAGCCCCAGCATTTT.

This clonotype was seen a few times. CDR3 sequence: CATATGVTNTGELFF. The CDR3 DNA reads as TGTGCCACCGCCACAGGGGTTACGAACACCGGGGAGCTGTTTTTT. This chain uses TRBV15 with TRBJ2-2; 7 bases agree with TRBD1. The CDR3 is 15 residues long. With 8 bases clipped from V and 0 bases from J, the junction kept 6 bases outside the gene matches. CDR1 is LNHNV, CDR2 YYDKDF, per germline (reference sequence).

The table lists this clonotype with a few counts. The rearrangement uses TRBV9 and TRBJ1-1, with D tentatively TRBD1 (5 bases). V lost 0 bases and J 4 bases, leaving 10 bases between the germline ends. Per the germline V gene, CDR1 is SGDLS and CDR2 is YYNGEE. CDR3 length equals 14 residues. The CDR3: CASSVGGDATEAFF. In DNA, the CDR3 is TGTGCCAGCAGCGTAGGAGGGGACGCCACTGAAGCTTTCTTT.

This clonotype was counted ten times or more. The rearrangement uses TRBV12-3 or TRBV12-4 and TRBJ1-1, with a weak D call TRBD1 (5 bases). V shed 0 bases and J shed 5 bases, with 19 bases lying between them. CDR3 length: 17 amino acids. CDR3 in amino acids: CASSLARGPPVGTEAFF. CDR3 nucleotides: TGTGCCAGCAGTTTAGCGAGGGGCCCGCCGGTTGGGACTGAAGCTTTCTTT.

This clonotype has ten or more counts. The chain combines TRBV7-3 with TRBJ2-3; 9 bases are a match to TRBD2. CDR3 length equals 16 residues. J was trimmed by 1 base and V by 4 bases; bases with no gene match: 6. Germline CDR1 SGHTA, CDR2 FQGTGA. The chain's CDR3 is CASSSGLATGTDTQYF. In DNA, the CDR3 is TGTGCCAGCAGCTCCGGACTAGCGACGGGCACAGATACGCAGTATTTT.